A single sample gave rise to the 23 T cell receptor beta chains below, sequenced in a study of blood T cells in healthy people across ages. A second PCR, run for roughly 6 to 11 cycles, used a sample-barcoded 5' primer plus a J-beta primer mix. TCRdb re-derived calls from the 5' RACE reads in MiXCR, one entry per CDR3 protein. Of some 860,000 distinct CDR3 sequences in the sample, roughly three fifths were seen once. The sequencing sample was made of blood. The receptors originated from a man aged 35 to 55 in good health.

This clonotype has at least ten counts. The chain couples TRBV28 to TRBJ1-5; D uncertain. The length of the CDR3 is 13 residues. Germline loops: CDR1 MDHEN, CDR2 SYDVKM. Trimming removed 5 bases from V and 7 bases from J, with 12 bases in between. The CDR3 region has the DNA TGTGCCAGCAGTCAACGGCCTTTGCAGCCCCAGCATTTT. It encodes CASSQRPLQPQHF. Looking up the rest from reference TRBV28 and TRBJ1-5 gives the full variable domain: DVKVTQSSRYLVKRTGEKVFLECVQDMDHENMFWYRQDPGLGLRLIYFSYDVKMKEKGDIPEGYSVSREKKERFSLILESASTNQTSMYLCASSQRPLQPQHFGDGTRLSIL.

This chain uses TRBV6-2 or TRBV6-3 with TRBJ1-5; tentative D call: TRBD1 (5 bases). V was pared by 2 bases and J by 2 bases, with 10 bases between. CDR3 size: 15 residues. Germline loops: CDR1 MNHEY, CDR2 SVGEGT. CDR3 in DNA: TGTGCCAGCAGTTACCCGGACACCGGCAATCAGCCCCAGCATTTT. This encodes CASSYPDTGNQPQHF.

The V call is TRBV5-1, the J call TRBJ2-4; the D gene is possibly TRBD2 (6 bases). Trimming left V 5 bases short and J 13 bases short, with 16 bases between. CDR3 length: 12 residues. CDR1 is SGHRS and CDR2 is YFSETQ in the germline V gene. This chain's CDR3 is CASRQAGNEQYF. For the CDR3, the DNA is TGCGCCAGCAGACAGGCGGGGAATGAGCAGTACTTC.

In its sample, this clonotype was seen a few times. The chain carries TRBV4-3 and TRBJ2-5; TRBD1 matches 8 bases. The germline V gene encodes CDR1 LGHNA and CDR2 YSLEER. Unmatched junction bases numbered 19, after V lost 3 bases and J lost 4 bases. The CDR3 runs 19 residues. CDR3 DNA: TGCGCCAGCAGCCACTCCTCCTCTCGGCAGGGGGCACCGTCAGAGACCCAGTACTTC. Amino acid sequence: CASSHSSSRQGAPSETQYF.

This clonotype appeared a single time. CDR3 nucleotide sequence: TGCGCCAGCAGCCAAGAAGCGGGAAACGTACACTCTGGGGCCAACGTCCTGACTTTC. This gives the protein CASSQEAGNVHSGANVLTF. V gene TRBV4-1 combines with J gene TRBJ2-6; 7 positions agree with TRBD2. The junction had 8 bases not matched to a gene; V was cut back by 0 bases and J by 0 bases. CDR3 length: 19 amino acids. Germline-derived CDR1 and CDR2 are MGHRA and YSYEKL.

The chain recombines TRBV9 with TRBJ2-1; D could derive from TRBD1 or TRBD2 (6 bases each). The germline V gene encodes CDR1 SGDLS and CDR2 YYNGEE. The V end was cut by 6 bases, the J end by 2 bases, with 15 bases between. CDR3 length: 15 amino acids. This chain's CDR3 is CASTLRGETYNEQFF. CDR3 DNA: TGTGCCAGCACACTTAGGGGGGAAACCTACAATGAGCAGTTCTTC.

This clonotype was counted once. V and J are TRBV7-9 and TRBJ1-2; 11 bases agree with TRBD1. CDR3 size: 16 residues. Germline V gene sequence: CDR1 SEHNR, CDR2 FQNEAQ (reference sequence). The V and J ends lost 5 bases and 3 bases, in that order; junction bases with no gene match: 8. The CDR3, as DNA: TGTGCCAGCAGCCGACGGACAGGGGGCTTTGACTATGGCTACACCTTC. It is translated as CASSRRTGGFDYGYTF.

This chain uses TRBV4-2 with TRBJ2-4; 12 bases match TRBD1. The J call may be mistaken, given a closer DNA end match to TRBJ2-7. Germline V gene lookup returns CDR1 LGHNA and CDR2 YNFKEQ. The CDR3 spans 15 residues. Here the CDR3 reads CASSHRRDRGREQYF. The CDR3 DNA reads TGTGCCAGCAGCCATCGCCGGGACAGGGGGCGCGAGCAGTACTTC.

V gene TRBV5-4 combines with J gene TRBJ2-1, with TRBD2 identical over 8 bases. This CDR3 region has 14 residues. Germline CDR1 is SGHNT and CDR2 is YYREEE (reference sequence). Unmatched junction bases numbered 9, after V lost 4 bases and J lost 9 bases. CDR3 sequence reads: CASSISGVRGEQFF. CDR3 nucleotides: TGTGCCAGCAGCATTAGCGGGGTCCGGGGTGAGCAGTTCTTC.

This clonotype was observed a handful of times. The CDR3 nucleotides are TGTGCCAGCAGCCTCAATTCTGAAGAAGAGACCCAGTACTTC. It specifies CASSLNSEEETQYF. J is TRBJ2-5 and V is TRBV4-2; D remains unclear. CDR1 and CDR2 (germline): LGHNA, YNFKEQ. The CDR3 sequence is 14 residues long. Deletions cut 4 bases from V and 3 bases from J, with 12 bases between.

This sequence joins TRBV20-1 and TRBJ2-1; a weak D match, TRBD2 (6 bases). Germline V lookup: CDR1 DFQATT, CDR2 SNEGSKA (reference sequence). The CDR3 has 14 residues. Trimming removed 8 bases from V and 3 bases from J, with 17 bases in between. CDR3 sequence: CSTTGEVFYNEQFF. CDR3 sequence (DNA): TGCAGTACCACGGGGGAGGTTTTCTACAATGAGCAGTTCTTC.

The rearrangement joins TRBV4-2 to TRBJ1-4; unclear D gene. The CDR3 is 16 amino acids. The germline gives CDR1 LGHNA, CDR2 YNFKEQ. Trimming stripped 6 bases from V and 0 bases from J, with 14 bases between. CDR3 nucleotide sequence: TGTGCCAGCAGGGTCGAGATCGGTTCAACTAATGAAAAACTGTTTTTT. As protein: CASRVEIGSTNEKLFF.

V gene TRBV14 combines with J gene TRBJ2-1, with TRBD1 matching 8 bases. The V gene's germline CDR1 is SGHDN and CDR2 FVKESK. V gave up 1 base and J gave up 5 bases; unmatched junction bases: 4. The CDR3 consists of 15 residues. CDR3 protein: CASSQVYRGNNEQFF. CDR3 nucleotide sequence: TGTGCCAGCAGCCAAGTATACAGGGGGAACAATGAGCAGTTCTTC.

The chain has TRBV6-1 and TRBJ1-2, with D tentatively TRBD1 (5 bases). Germline V gene data show CDR1 as MNHNS and CDR2 as SASEGT. Trimming removed 1 base from V and 8 bases from J, with 20 bases in between. The CDR3 consists of 16 residues. This CDR3 is CASSEEFAGMVGGYTF. CDR3 nucleotide sequence: TGTGCCAGCAGTGAAGAGTTCGCAGGGATGGTTGGGGGCTACACCTTC.

The chain has TRBV14 and TRBJ2-3; D is unclear. The V and J ends lost 0 bases and 2 bases respectively, with 15 bases between them. The CDR3 runs to 17 residues. Per the germline V gene, CDR1 is SGHDN and CDR2 is FVKESK. The CDR3 sequence is CASSQDPLVRDTDTQYF. CDR3 in DNA: TGTGCCAGCAGCCAAGATCCACTGGTCAGAGACACAGATACGCAGTATTTT.

This clonotype was detected only a few times. The chain joins TRBV18 to TRBJ1-5, with 7 bases fitting TRBD1. With V trimmed by 1 base and J by 1 base, 1 base remained unmatched. This CDR3 has 15 amino acids. Germline assignment: CDR1 KGHSH and CDR2 LQKENI. CDR3 bases: TGTGCCAGCTCACCACAGGGACAGAGCAATCAGCCCCAGCATTTT. It is translated as CASSPQGQSNQPQHF.

This clonotype was observed a handful of times. The gene calls are TRBV27 and TRBJ2-7, with D possibly being TRBD2 (5 bases). Germline V CDR1 and CDR2: MNHEY, SMNVEV (reference sequence). V was trimmed by 5 bases and J by 2 bases, leaving 10 bases between them. This CDR3 is built from 13 residues. For the CDR3, the DNA is TGTGCCAGCAGTGCCGGGGTCCCCTACGAGCAGTACTTC. Translation: CASSAGVPYEQYF.

The V gene is TRBV10-2, the J gene TRBJ2-3; TRBD2 matches 10 bases. The V gene's germline CDR1 is WSHSY and CDR2 SAAADI. The CDR3 has 14 amino acids. Losses at the gene ends were 7 bases for V and 7 bases for J; bases not matched to a gene: 8. CDR3 in amino acids: CASTLAGGHHTQYF. The CDR3 nucleotides are TGCGCCAGCACGTTAGCGGGGGGTCATCATACGCAGTATTTT.

The chain uses TRBV4-3 and TRBJ2-3, with 14 bases aligning to TRBD2. Germline CDR1 LGHNA, CDR2 YSLEER. The V and J ends lost 0 bases and 8 bases, in that order; junction bases with no gene match: 7. This CDR3 has 17 residues. CDR3 amino acids: CASSQDGLAGGRGTQYF. The CDR3 nucleotides are TGCGCCAGCAGCCAAGACGGACTAGCGGGAGGAAGGGGTACGCAGTATTTT.

The chain couples TRBV7-2 to TRBJ2-5; perhaps TRBD1 as D (5 bases). Trimming cost V 0 bases and J 4 bases, with 12 bases left between them. The CDR3 is made up of 15 amino acids. From germline, CDR1 is SGHTA and CDR2 FQGNSA. This CDR3 reads CASSLASAGRETQYF. CDR3 sequence (DNA): TGTGCCAGCAGCTTAGCGTCCGCAGGGCGAGAGACCCAGTACTTC.

The chain's CDR3 is CASSLRAGEVYEQYF. CDR3 nucleotide sequence: TGTGCCAGCAGCCTAAGGGCAGGGGAGGTCTACGAGCAGTACTTC. The rearrangement uses TRBV7-2 and TRBJ2-7, with D perhaps matching TRBD1 or TRBD2 (6 bases each). Trimming took off 5 bases at V and 3 bases at J, with 17 bases between the two ends. Per germline, CDR1 SGHTA and CDR2 FQGNSA. This CDR3 contains 15 residues.

The J gene is TRBJ2-1, the V gene TRBV20-1; maybe TRBD2 (5 bases). Germline assignment: CDR1 DFQATT and CDR2 SNEGSKA (reference sequence). The CDR3 length is 14 residues. V was shortened by 6 bases and J by 0 bases, with 12 bases between the two germline ends. CDR3 amino acids: CSAGETRSYNEQFF. DNA of the CDR3: TGCAGTGCGGGAGAGACGCGCTCCTACAATGAGCAGTTCTTC.

The rearrangement uses TRBV24-1 and TRBJ2-3; D gene unclear. Trimming shortened V by 9 bases and J by 0 bases, and 12 bases separated the two germline ends. The CDR3 totals 14 residues. CDR1 and CDR2 (germline): KGHDR, SFDVKD. The chain's CDR3 is CATSGGSSTDTQYF. CDR3 bases: TGTGCCACCTCCGGCGGCTCTAGCACAGATACGCAGTATTTT.